The table lists the clone carrying this TCR beta chain with many counts. Its target is unknown. The CDR3 is cut off 3 residues early in the read; its end comes from the germline J gene. CVID and control samples used equivalent genomic DNA input. Sequencing used immunoSEQ multiplex PCR; TCRdb keeps in-frame clones, though not all of them. Sampling found about 34,000 clones, none seen once. The CDR3 is 14 amino acids. Trimming left V 1 base short and J 1 base short, with 7 bases between. Germline V gene lookup returns CDR1 SGHRS and CDR2 YFSETQ. The sample comes from a study of T cell clonality in common variable immunodeficiency. Study-wide results and limits: Reportedly, TCR beta sequences from common variable immunodeficiency showed fewer deletions and N-nucleotide insertions.

This clonotype was obtained from a human donor with common variable immunodeficiency. Sequenced sample: peripheral blood mononuclear cells. The chain combines TRBV5-1 with TRBJ2-3; possible D gene TRBD1, 6 bases. This chain's CDR3 is CASSLTGRTDTQYF. The sequenced part of the CDR3 DNA is TGCGCCAGCAGCTTGACAGGGCGCACAGATACG.